Listed here are 24 T cell receptor beta chains from one sample, sequenced in a study of blood T cell repertoires in COVID-19 (dated by TCRdb to 2020 to 2021). Receptor libraries were prepared by the immunoSEQ multiplex PCR assay. TCRdb took over this immuneACCESS table, retaining in-frame rearrangements with V and J assigned. Such tables are incomplete; in checked studies, under half of the missing clones stem from an unresolved V gene, and the remainder is unexplained. Present in this sample are about 86,000 clones, roughly 84% of which were seen just once. Of the sample, 10% to 12% falls within the top ten clones. The sequenced sample was peripheral blood. The source is a man between 65 and 85 years old with acute or convalescent COVID-19.

This clone was found once. The V gene is TRBV9, the J gene TRBJ2-1, with no clear D. The germline gives CDR1 SGDLS, CDR2 YYNGEE. Trimming stripped 0 bases from V and 11 bases from J, with 12 bases between. The CDR3 spans 13 residues. CDR3 sequence: CASSVVEGTKQFF. For the CDR3, the DNA is TGTGCCAGCAGCGTAGTCGAAGGAACTAAGCAGTTCTTC.

The chain has TRBV20-1 and TRBJ2-7; tentative D call: TRBD1 (6 bases). The germline gives CDR1 DFQATT, CDR2 SNEGSKA (reference sequence). CDR3 size: 14 residues. The germline V and J ends were trimmed by 3 bases and 2 bases, with 14 bases remaining between them. CDR3 in amino acids: CSASSGQWTYEQYF. The CDR3 DNA reads as TGCAGTGCTAGTTCCGGACAGTGGACCTACGAGCAGTACTTC.

This clone has only a few counts. V usage is TRBV11-2 and J usage is TRBJ2-1, with 7 bases identical to TRBD2. The junction had 6 bases not matched to a gene; V was cut back by 1 base and J by 0 bases. Germline CDR1 reads SGHAT; CDR2 reads FQNNGV. This CDR3 comprises 17 residues. The CDR3 DNA reads TGTGCCAGCAGCTTAGCGGGGGGACTAAGCTCCTACAATGAGCAGTTCTTC. It translates to CASSLAGGLSSYNEQFF. The full variable domain, with the rest looked up from reference TRBV11-2 and TRBJ2-1, is EAGVAQSPRYKIIEKRQSVAFWCNPISGHATLYWYQQILGQGPKLLIQFQNNGVVDDSQLPKDRFSAERLKGVDSTLKIQPAKLEDSAVYLCASSLAGGLSSYNEQFFGPGTRLTVL.

The chain combines TRBV6-5 with TRBJ2-7; 7 bases fit TRBD1. The junction had 9 bases not matched to a gene; V was cut back by 7 bases and J by 3 bases. The CDR3 consists of 14 residues. Germline V gives CDR1 MNHEY, CDR2 SVGAGI. CDR3: CASNQGAGGYEQYV. CDR3 nucleotides: TGTGCCAGCAACCAAGGGGCAGGGGGCTACGAGCAGTACGTC.

This clone was recorded only once. The rearrangement uses TRBV4-1 and TRBJ2-3; no clear D. CDR1 is MGHRA, CDR2 YSYEKL, per germline. With 0 bases removed from V and 1 base from J, the gap between germline ends came to 8 bases. This CDR3 comprises 15 residues. The CDR3 coding sequence is TGCGCCAGCAGCCAAGATCTAATACGCACAGATACGCAGTATTTT. It is translated as CASSQDLIRTDTQYF.

This clone appeared a single time. The identical CDR3 is also encoded by other nucleotide sequences in the sample. J is TRBJ1-3 and V is TRBV4-1, with 9 bases that match TRBD1. J lost 3 bases, V lost 4 bases, and 13 bases had no gene match. CDR1 is MGHRA and CDR2 is YSYEKL in the germline V gene. This CDR3 has 18 amino acids. This CDR3 is CASSPRYETGGGGNTIYF. DNA of the CDR3: TGCGCCAGCAGCCCCCGTTATGAGACAGGGGGTGGTGGAAACACCATATATTTT.

V and J are TRBV18 and TRBJ2-1, with 10 bases that match TRBD2. Germline trimming cut 2 bases from V and 5 bases from J; bases unmatched to any gene: 6. CDR1 is KGHSH and CDR2 is LQKENI in the germline V gene. This CDR3 region has 16 residues. The CDR3 sequence: CASSPLAGGKDNEQFF. The CDR3 DNA is TGTGCCAGCTCACCATTAGCGGGGGGCAAAGACAATGAGCAGTTCTTC.

The genes are TRBV4-2 and TRBJ2-1, with a weak D call TRBD2 (6 bases). The germline V gene has CDR1 LGHNA and CDR2 YNFKEQ. The CDR3 sequence is 12 residues long. Between the trimmed V and J ends, which lost 1 base and 16 bases, there was a span of 14 bases. This CDR3 reads CASSQGGVSLFF. CDR3 coding DNA: TGTGCCAGCAGCCAAGGGGGGGTGAGCCTCTTCTTC.

This clone appeared once. V is TRBV12-3 or TRBV12-4 and J is TRBJ1-1; D possibly corresponds to TRBD1 (5 bases). V dropped 6 bases and J dropped 7 bases, with 9 bases sitting between them. The CDR3 has 11 amino acids. The CDR3 spells CASSVDNEAFF. The CDR3 DNA sequence: TGTGCCAGCAGCGTGGACAATGAAGCTTTCTTT.

The chain has TRBV21-1 and TRBJ1-1; TRBD1, the D gene given by the table, was not confirmed from the DNA. TRBV21-1 is a known pseudogene. The CDR3 consists of 14 residues. The CDR3 region has the DNA TGTGCCAGCCAGCCGGCAGGCATGAACACTGAAGCTTTCTTT. Translation gives CASQPAGMNTEAFF.

The chain has TRBV18 and TRBJ1-2, with 7 bases matching TRBD1. The V and J ends lost 6 bases and 7 bases, in that order; junction bases with no gene match: 8. The CDR3 has 13 residues. Per germline, CDR1 KGHSH and CDR2 LQKENI. The CDR3: CASSPGDRAGYTF. The CDR3 DNA reads as TGTGCCAGCTCCCCGGGTGACAGGGCTGGCTACACCTTC.

The table lists this clone with a count of one. The rearrangement joins TRBV28 to TRBJ2-5, with 8 bases that match TRBD2. V lost 3 bases and J lost 2; bases outside the gene matches: 2. The CDR3 has 14 residues. Germline V gene sequence: CDR1 MDHEN, CDR2 SYDVKM. In nucleotides, the CDR3 is TGTGCCAGCAGTTTGACTAGCGAACAAGAGACCCAGTACTTC. It encodes CASSLTSEQETQYF.

This clone was seen a few times. V usage is TRBV4-1 and J usage is TRBJ2-2; TRBD1 aligns across 12 bases. V was clipped by 1 base and J by 2 bases; unmatched bases: 5. The CDR3 extends over 18 amino acids. Germline V gives CDR1 MGHRA, CDR2 YSYEKL. Here the CDR3 DNA reads TGCGCCAGCAGCCAAGCAAGGGGACAGGGGGCTAACACCGGGGAGCTGTTTTTT. Amino acids: CASSQARGQGANTGELFF.

This clone has just a few counts. The chain employs TRBV18 and TRBJ2-2; weak D call: TRBD1 (6 bases). Germline CDR1 and CDR2: KGHSH and LQKENI. This CDR3 is built from 15 residues. Trimming removed 6 bases from V and 2 bases from J, with 13 bases in between. The CDR3 is CASSLLGANTGELFF. The CDR3 DNA reads as TGTGCCAGCTCCCTTTTGGGGGCAAACACCGGGGAGCTGTTTTTT.

V usage is TRBV6-5 and J usage is TRBJ1-1; no reliable D call. This CDR3 has 14 amino acids. Deletions cut 7 bases from V and 0 bases from J, with 12 bases between. CDR1 is MNHEY and CDR2 is SVGAGI in the germline V gene. Written as DNA, the CDR3 is TGTGCCAGCACCGAACAGAGTATGAACACTGAAGCTTTCTTT. Protein sequence: CASTEQSMNTEAFF.

This clone was found once. The chain combines TRBV5-6 with TRBJ1-2, with D possibly TRBD1 on 5 matching bases. The CDR3 length is 15 residues. Germline V gene lookup returns CDR1 SGHDT and CDR2 YYEEEE. V lost 4 bases and J lost 2, with 15 bases in between. CDR3 in amino acids: CASSEGLSGNYGYTF. CDR3 nucleotide sequence: TGTGCCAGCAGCGAGGGACTTTCCGGGAACTATGGCTACACCTTC.

Only a few counts were recorded for this clone. The chain recombines TRBV9 with TRBJ2-3; no definite D call. Germline CDR1 SGDLS, CDR2 YYNGEE. Trimming pared 0 bases from V and 2 bases from J, leaving 4 bases between. This CDR3 contains 13 residues. The CDR3 coding sequence is TGTGCCAGCAGCGTAGCTTACACAGATACGCAGTATTTT. It translates to CASSVAYTDTQYF.

J is TRBJ2-4 and V is TRBV28; TRBD2 might be the D (6 bases). The CDR3 length is 15 residues. Per the germline V gene, CDR1 is MDHEN and CDR2 is SYDVKM. V lost 4 bases to trimming and J lost 1 base, with 11 bases between them. For the CDR3, the DNA is TGTGCCAGCAGTTCAGCGGAGGGGGCCAAAAACATTCAGTACTTC. Protein product: CASSSAEGAKNIQYF.

This rearrangement joins TRBV28 to TRBJ2-7; weak D call: TRBD1 (7 bases). The V gene's germline CDR1 is MDHEN and CDR2 SYDVKM. V lost 6 bases, J lost 2 bases, and 17 bases lay in between. This CDR3 contains 15 residues. CDR3 region: CASSRGTALTYEQYV. In DNA, the CDR3 is TGTGCCAGCAGCCGGGGGACAGCTCTAACCTACGAGCAGTACGTC.

The rearrangement uses TRBV24-1 and TRBJ2-1, with a weak D call TRBD1 (6 bases). V was clipped by 6 bases and J by 6 bases, with 8 bases between them. In germline, CDR1 is KGHDR, CDR2 SFDVKD. This CDR3 comprises 12 residues. CDR3 region: CATSNRVNEQFF. Written as DNA, the CDR3 is TGTGCCACCAGTAACAGGGTCAATGAGCAGTTCTTC.

The chain recombines TRBV4-1 with TRBJ2-5; 7 nucleotides agree with TRBD2. The V segment lost 0 bases and the J segment 0 bases; nucleotides outside the gene matches: 4. Germline CDR1 MGHRA, CDR2 YSYEKL. The CDR3 sequence is 16 residues long. The CDR3 DNA reads as TGCGCCAGCAGCCAAGAAACAGCGGGGTACCAAGAGACCCAGTACTTC. It yields the protein CASSQETAGYQETQYF.

The chain combines TRBV7-9 with TRBJ2-5, with TRBD1 as a possible D gene (6 bases). The V end was cut by 5 bases, the J end by 6 bases, with 10 bases between. The CDR3 is 12 amino acids. Germline-derived CDR1 and CDR2 are SEHNR and FQNEAQ (reference sequence). The CDR3 region is CASSPQGKTQYF. CDR3 sequence (DNA): TGTGCCAGCAGCCCCCAGGGGAAGACCCAGTACTTC.

The V call is TRBV11-2, the J call TRBJ2-1; D gene uncertain. Germline V gene lookup returns CDR1 SGHAT and CDR2 FQNNGV. The CDR3 covers 15 residues. Trimming cost V 5 bases and J 10 bases, with 21 bases left between them. The CDR3 DNA is TGTGCCAGCAGCCAGTACCCCGTAAGCTCCGGGGAGCAGTTCTTC. Translated: CASSQYPVSSGEQFF.

This chain connects TRBV27 to TRBJ2-7, with 12 bases aligning to TRBD2. Germline V CDR1 and CDR2: MNHEY, SMNVEV (reference sequence). The CDR3 contains 15 residues. Losses at the gene ends were 6 bases for V and 3 bases for J; bases not matched to a gene: 6. CDR3 DNA sequence: TGTGCCAGCAGCTCGACTAGCGGGGGTTTCTACGAGCAGTACTTC. As protein: CASSSTSGGFYEQYF.